The present TCR beta chain was sequenced within a study of CD8 T cells in Susac syndrome. cDNA came from about 0.51 to 1 ug RNA primed by random hexamers. An immunoSEQ multiplex PCR amplified TCR beta CDR3 over 54 Vbeta and 13 Jbeta. TCRdb re-analysed the immunoSEQ multiplex PCR reads in MiXCR, keeping a single row per CDR3 protein. The data hold approximately 190,000 distinct CDR3 sequences, with 85% to 95% observed a single time. Points on this clonotype: As yet, its antigen is unknown.

CDR1 and CDR2 (germline): SGHNT, YYREEE (reference sequence). Trimming left V 5 bases short and J 4 bases short, with 10 bases between. The CDR3 extends over 13 amino acids. Findings of the study overall: Peak Susac CD8+ clonal expansion occurred in TEMRA cells and active patients.

Source material: CD8+ T cells from PBMCs. V is TRBV5-4 and J is TRBJ2-1; possible D gene TRBD2, 6 bases. This TCR derives from a human donor with Susac syndrome. CDR3 amino acids: CASRDGSYNEQFF. DNA of the CDR3: TGTGCCAGCAGGGACGGGAGTTACAATGAGCAGTTCTTC.